Listed below are T cell receptor beta chains from one sample, sequenced in a study of cytomegalovirus exposure and HLA in healthy donors. Data came from immunoSEQ multiplex PCR; TCRdb stores just in-frame clones and leaves some out. The sample consists of 150,000 to 200,000 clones, around 80% of them appearing once. Input material: PBMCs. These receptors came from a woman aged 25 to 39 in good health and CMV-seronegative. The conserved cysteine and the conserved F or W are not part of the CDR3 here. A D gene is named only where the DNA matches it firmly. A clone size is listed for some rows: how often the clone was seen (once, few, many), or a class if it is expanded.

D gene	clone size	V gene	J gene	CDR3 protein
TRBD1	-	TRBV27	TRBJ1-4	ASSFLVGPRPGTGVSEKLF
-	-	TRBV21-1	TRBJ2-7	ASSKRGGRKYEQY
-	-	TRBV10-3	TRBJ1-2	AIRAGTESYGYT
-	-	TRBV29-1	-	SVEDLEGATYEQY
-	-	TRBV10-1	TRBJ1-1	ASSVTGMNTEAF
-	few	TRBV19	TRBJ2-2	ASSIRARGHGELF
-	few	TRBV19	TRBJ2-1	ASSLTGYNEQF
-	-	TRBV29-1	TRBJ2-5	SVRGLKDLGETQY
TRBD1	-	TRBV9	TRBJ2-7	ASSRRQGWEYEQY
-	-	TRBV5-1	TRBJ2-1	ASSLLVLKGSVGQF
TRBD1	-	TRBV6-5	TRBJ2-7	ASSFRDSYEQY
TRBD2	-	TRBV30	TRBJ2-2	AWRAGGVNKGNTGELF
-	-	TRBV29-1	TRBJ2-5	SVDYASSETQY
TRBD1	-	TRBV30	TRBJ1-4	AWSRGQDGKLF
TRBD2	-	TRBV7-2	TRBJ2-3	ASSGPRPAGGPSIDTQY
-	few	TRBV11-2	TRBJ1-3	ASSLQVRGNTIY
-	-	TRBV19	TRBJ1-3	ASSGEISGNTIY
-	-	TRBV27	TRBJ2-1	ASSLRSSSYNEQF
TRBD1	-	TRBV6-5	TRBJ2-3	ASRPRTGLTDTQY
-	few	TRBV7-9	TRBJ2-3	ASSLAVQDTQY